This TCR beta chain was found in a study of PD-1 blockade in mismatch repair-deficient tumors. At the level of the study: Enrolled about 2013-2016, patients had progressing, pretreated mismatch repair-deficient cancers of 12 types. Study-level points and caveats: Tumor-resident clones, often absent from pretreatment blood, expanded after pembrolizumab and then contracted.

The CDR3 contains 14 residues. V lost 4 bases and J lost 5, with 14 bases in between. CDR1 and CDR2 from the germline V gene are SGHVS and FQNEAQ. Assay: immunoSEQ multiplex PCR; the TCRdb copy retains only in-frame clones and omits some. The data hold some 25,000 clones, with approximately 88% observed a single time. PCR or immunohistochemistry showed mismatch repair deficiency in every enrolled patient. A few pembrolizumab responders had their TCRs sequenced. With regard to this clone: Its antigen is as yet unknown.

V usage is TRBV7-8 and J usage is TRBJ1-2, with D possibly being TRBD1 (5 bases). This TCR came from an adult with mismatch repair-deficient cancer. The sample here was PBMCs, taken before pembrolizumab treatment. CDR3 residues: CASSSSRESYGYTF. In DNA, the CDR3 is TGTGCCAGCAGCTCGAGCAGGGAATCTTATGGCTACACCTTC.